This T cell receptor beta chain was recorded in a study of blood T cell repertoires in COVID-19. Overall study context: The study drew acute and convalescent COVID-19 samples from the United States, Italy and Spain. PBMCs, B-cell-depleted T cells, or T cells were the source of the cDNA or gDNA that made up the material.

Germline V CDR1 and CDR2: MGHRA, YSYEKL. Trimming took off 0 bases at V and 6 bases at J, with 12 bases between the two ends. The CDR3 has 15 residues. Original methodology: Reference gene primer amplification gave estimated nucleated cell counts. Sequencing used immunoSEQ multiplex PCR; TCRdb keeps in-frame clones, though not all of them. V and J calls and clone size are those listed in that table; D and trimming were worked out from the DNA. Of around 250,000 clones listed, about 85% were seen once; the top ten hold 1.5% to 2%. This receptor was obtained from a man aged 25-45 years who had recovered from COVID-19. The chain uses TRBV4-1 and TRBJ1-5; D might be TRBD1 (6 bases). Sequencing was performed on peripheral blood. CDR3 sequence (DNA): TGCGCCAGCAGCCAAGATGGCGCAGGGGCTCAGCCCCAGCATTTT. It translates to CASSQDGAGAQPQHF.